This T cell receptor (beta chain) emerged from a study of OX40 agonist ivuxolimab in advanced cancers. Sampling times: baseline, cycle 4 day 1, cycle 7 day 1. Study-wide findings and caveats: Averaging showed that CD8+ T cells had more expanded clones than CD4+ did. Individuals who were partial responders at 0.1-3.0 mg/kg had clonal expansion that ranked among the lowest.

This table comes from immunoSEQ multiplex PCR, and its TCRdb copy is limited to in-frame clones, with some not included. The top ten hold roughly 9.4% of the sample, which has roughly 92,000 clones, about 90% seen once. As concerns this clone: Its cognate antigen is unknown.

The sequencing used CD4+ or CD8+ T cells sorted from blood, collected in a trial of the OX40 agonist ivuxolimab. The sequence was collected from an adult with an advanced solid tumor such as melanoma, head and neck, liver or kidney cancer.

The CDR3 loop is CASSRGDQGRSEKLFF. The CDR3 nucleotides are TGTGCCAGCAGCCGAGGAGATCAAGGGAGGTCTGAAAAACTGTTTTTT. The V call is TRBV14, the J call TRBJ1-4; D call uncertain. Trimming left V 4 bases short and J 7 bases short, with 19 bases between. Germline lookup yields CDR1 SGHDN and CDR2 FVKESK. This CDR3 is built from 16 residues.